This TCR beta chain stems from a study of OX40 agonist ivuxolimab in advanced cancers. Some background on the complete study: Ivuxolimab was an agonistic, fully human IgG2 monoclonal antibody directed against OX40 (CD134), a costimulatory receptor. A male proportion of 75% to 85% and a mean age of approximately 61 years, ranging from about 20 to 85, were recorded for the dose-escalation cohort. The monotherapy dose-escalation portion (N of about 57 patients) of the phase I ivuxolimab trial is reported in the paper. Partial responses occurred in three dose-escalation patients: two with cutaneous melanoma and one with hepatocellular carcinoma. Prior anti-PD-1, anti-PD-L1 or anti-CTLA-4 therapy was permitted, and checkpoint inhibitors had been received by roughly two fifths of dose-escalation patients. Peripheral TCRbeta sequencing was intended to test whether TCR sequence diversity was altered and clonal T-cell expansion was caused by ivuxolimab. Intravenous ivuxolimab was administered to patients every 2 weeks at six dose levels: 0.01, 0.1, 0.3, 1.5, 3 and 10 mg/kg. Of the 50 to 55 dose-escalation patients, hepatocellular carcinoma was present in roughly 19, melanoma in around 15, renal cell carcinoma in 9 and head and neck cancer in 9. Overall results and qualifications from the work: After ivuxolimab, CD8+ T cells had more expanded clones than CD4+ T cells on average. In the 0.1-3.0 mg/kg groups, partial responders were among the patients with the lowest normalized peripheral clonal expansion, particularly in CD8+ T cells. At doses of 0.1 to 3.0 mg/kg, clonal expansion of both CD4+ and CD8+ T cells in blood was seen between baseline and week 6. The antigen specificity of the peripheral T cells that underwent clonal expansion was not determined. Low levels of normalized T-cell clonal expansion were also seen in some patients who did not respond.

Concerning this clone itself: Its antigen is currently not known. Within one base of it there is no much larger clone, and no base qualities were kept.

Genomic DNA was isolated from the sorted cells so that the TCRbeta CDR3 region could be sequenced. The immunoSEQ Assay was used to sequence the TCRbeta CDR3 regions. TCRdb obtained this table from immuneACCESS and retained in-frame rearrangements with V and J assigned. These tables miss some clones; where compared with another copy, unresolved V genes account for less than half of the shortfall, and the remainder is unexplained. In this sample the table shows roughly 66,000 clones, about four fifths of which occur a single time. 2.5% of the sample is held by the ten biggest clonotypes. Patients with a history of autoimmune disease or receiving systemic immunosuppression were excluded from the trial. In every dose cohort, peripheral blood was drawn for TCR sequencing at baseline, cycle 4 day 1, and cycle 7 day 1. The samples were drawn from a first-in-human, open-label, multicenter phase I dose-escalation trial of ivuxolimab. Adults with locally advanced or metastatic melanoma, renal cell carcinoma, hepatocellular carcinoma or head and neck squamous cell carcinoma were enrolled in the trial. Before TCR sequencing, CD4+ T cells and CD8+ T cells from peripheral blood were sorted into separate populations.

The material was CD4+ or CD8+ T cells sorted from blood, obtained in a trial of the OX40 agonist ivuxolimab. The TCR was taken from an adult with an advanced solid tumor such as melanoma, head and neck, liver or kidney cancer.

The DNA is TGTGCCAGCAGCGTGGCAGACGGGAGGGCCGGCACCGGGGAGCTGTTTTTT. This codes for CASSVADGRAGTGELFF. The rearrangement joined TRBV5-6 to TRBJ2-2; 8 nucleotides in the junction match TRBD2. The CDR3 runs 17 residues from the cysteine to the phenylalanine. Of all the DNA, just the CDR3 is kept, 51 bases in frame from base 1. V ends up 4 bases short and J 4 bases short, with an unmatched junction base count of 12. CDR1 and CDR2 are drawn from the germline V gene: SGHDT, YYEEEE.